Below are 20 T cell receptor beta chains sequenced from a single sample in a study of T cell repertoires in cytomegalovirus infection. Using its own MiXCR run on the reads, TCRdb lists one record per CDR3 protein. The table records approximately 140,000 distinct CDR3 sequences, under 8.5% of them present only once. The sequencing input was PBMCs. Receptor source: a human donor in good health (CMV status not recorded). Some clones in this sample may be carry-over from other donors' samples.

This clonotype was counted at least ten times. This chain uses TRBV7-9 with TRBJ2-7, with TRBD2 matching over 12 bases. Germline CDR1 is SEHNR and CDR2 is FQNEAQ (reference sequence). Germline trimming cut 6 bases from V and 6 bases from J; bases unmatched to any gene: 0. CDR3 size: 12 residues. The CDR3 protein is CASRLAGGEQYF. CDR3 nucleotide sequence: TGTGCCAGCAGACTAGCGGGGGGCGAGCAGTACTTC. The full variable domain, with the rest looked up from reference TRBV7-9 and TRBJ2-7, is DTGVSQNPRHKITKRGQNVTFRCDPISEHNRLYWYRQTLGQGPEFLTYFQNEAQLEKSRLLSDRFSAERPKGSFSTLEIQRTEQGDSAMYLCASRLAGGEQYFGPGTRLTVT.

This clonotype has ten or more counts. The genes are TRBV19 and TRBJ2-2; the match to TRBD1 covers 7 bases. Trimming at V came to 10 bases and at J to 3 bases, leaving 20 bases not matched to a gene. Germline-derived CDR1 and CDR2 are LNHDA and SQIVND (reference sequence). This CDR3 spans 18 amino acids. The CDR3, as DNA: TGTGCCAACTTTAGTGACAGGGTGAGGAGTTCGGACACCGGGGAGCTGTTTTTT. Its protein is CANFSDRVRSSDTGELFF.

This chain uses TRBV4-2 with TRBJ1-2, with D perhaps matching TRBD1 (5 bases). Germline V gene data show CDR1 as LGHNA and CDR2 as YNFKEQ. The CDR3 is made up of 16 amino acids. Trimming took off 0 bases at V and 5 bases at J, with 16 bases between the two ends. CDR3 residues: CASSQDISRGEYGYTF. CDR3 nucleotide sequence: TGTGCCAGCAGCCAAGATATATCCCGGGGGGAGTATGGCTACACCTTC.

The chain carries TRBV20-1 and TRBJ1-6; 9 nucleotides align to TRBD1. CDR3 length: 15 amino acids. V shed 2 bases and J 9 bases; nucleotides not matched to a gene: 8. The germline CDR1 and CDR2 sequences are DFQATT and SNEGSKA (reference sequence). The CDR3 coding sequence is TGCAGTGCTAGAACCGGGACAGGGACGGGTTCACCCCTCCACTTT. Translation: CSARTGTGTGSPLHF.

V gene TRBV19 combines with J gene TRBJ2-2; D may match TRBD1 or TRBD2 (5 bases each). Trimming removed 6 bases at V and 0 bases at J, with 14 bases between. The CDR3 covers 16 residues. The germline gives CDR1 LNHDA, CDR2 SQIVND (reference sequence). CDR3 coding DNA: TGTGCCAGTAGCCAAAGGCAGGGAGCGAACACCGGGGAGCTGTTTTTT. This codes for CASSQRQGANTGELFF.

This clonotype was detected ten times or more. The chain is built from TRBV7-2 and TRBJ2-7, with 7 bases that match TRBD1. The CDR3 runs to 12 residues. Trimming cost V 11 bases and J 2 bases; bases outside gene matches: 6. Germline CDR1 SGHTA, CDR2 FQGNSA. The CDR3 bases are TGTGCCTCGGGACAGAACACCTACGAGCAGTACTTC. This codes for CASGQNTYEQYF.

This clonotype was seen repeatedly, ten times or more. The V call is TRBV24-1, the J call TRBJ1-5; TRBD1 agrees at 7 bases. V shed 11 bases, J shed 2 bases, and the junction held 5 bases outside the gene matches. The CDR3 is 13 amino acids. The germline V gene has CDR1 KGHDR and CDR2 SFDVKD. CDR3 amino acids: CAIGGDGNQPQHF. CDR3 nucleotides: TGTGCCATAGGGGGCGACGGCAATCAGCCCCAGCATTTT.

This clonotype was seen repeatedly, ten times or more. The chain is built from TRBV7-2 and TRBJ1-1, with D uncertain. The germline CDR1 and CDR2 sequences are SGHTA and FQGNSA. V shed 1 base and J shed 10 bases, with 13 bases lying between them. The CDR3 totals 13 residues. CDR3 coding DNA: TGTGCCAGCAGCTTAGACAGCCGGGTAGGAGCTTTCTTT. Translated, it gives CASSLDSRVGAFF.

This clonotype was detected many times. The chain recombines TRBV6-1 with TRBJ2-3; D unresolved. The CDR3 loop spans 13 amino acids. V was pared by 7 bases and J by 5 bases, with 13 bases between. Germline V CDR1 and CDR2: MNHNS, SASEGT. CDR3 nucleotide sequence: TGTGCCAGCACTCGGAATGGGCGAGATACGCAGTATTTT. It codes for CASTRNGRDTQYF.

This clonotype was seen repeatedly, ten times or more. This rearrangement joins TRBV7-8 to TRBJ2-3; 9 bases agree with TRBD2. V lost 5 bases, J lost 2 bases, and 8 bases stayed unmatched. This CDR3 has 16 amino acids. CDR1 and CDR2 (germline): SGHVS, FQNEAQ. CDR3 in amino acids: CASSELIAGVTDTQYF. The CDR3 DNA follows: TGTGCCAGCAGCGAACTAATAGCGGGGGTCACAGATACGCAGTATTTT.

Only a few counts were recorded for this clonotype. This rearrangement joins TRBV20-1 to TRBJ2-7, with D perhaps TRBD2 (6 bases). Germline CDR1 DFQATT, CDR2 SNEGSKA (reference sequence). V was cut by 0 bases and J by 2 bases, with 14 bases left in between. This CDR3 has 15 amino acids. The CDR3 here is CSARDKGSGAYEQYF. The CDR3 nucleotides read TGCAGTGCTAGAGATAAAGGTAGCGGAGCCTACGAGCAGTACTTC.

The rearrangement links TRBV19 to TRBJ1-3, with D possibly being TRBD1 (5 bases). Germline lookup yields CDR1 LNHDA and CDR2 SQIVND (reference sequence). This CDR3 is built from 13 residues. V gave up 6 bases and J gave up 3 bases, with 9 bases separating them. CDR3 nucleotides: TGTGCCAGTAGGCAGGGTGGTGGAAACACCATATATTTT. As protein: CASRQGGGNTIYF.

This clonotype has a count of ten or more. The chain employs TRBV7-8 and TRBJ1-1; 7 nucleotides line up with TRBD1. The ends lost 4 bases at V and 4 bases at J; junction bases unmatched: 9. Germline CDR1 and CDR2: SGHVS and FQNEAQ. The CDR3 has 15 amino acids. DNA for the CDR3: TGTGCCAGCAGCTCCCCCCTCTCAGGGGGCACTGAAGCTTTCTTT. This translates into CASSSPLSGGTEAFF.

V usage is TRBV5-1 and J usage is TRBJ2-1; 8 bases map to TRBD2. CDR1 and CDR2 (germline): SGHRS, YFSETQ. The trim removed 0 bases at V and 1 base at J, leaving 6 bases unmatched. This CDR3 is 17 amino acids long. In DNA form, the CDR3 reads TGCGCCAGCAGCTTGGGTGATCAGCGGGGGTCCTACAATGAGCAGTTCTTC. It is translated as CASSLGDQRGSYNEQFF.

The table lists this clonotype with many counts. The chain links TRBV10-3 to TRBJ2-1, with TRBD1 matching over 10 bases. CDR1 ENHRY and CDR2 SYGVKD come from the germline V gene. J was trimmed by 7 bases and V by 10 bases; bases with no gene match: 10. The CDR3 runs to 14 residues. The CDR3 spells CATYGDRGENEQFF. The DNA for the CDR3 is TGTGCCACATACGGGGACAGGGGTGAAAATGAGCAGTTCTTC.

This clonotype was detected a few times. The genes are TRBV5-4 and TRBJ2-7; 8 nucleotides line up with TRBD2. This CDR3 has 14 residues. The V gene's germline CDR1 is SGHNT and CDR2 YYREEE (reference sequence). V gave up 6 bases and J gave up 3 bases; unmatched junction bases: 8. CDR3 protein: CASTSTGTSYEQYF. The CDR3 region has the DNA TGTGCCAGCACCTCGACGGGGACTAGCTACGAGCAGTACTTC.

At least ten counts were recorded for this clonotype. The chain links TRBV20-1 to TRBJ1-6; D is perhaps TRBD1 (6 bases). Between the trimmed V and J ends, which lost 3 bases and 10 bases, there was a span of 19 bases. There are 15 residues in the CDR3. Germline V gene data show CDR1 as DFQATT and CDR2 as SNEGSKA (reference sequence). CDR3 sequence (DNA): TGCAGTGCTAGTCTGGGGGGCCCTTTTGGGTCACCCCTCCACTTT. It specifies CSASLGGPFGSPLHF.

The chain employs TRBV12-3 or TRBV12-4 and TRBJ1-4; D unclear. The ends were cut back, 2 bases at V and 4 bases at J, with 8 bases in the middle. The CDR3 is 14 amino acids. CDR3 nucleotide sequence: TGTGCCAGCAGTTTAAGTCAGCGTAATGAAAAACTGTTTTTT. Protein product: CASSLSQRNEKLFF.

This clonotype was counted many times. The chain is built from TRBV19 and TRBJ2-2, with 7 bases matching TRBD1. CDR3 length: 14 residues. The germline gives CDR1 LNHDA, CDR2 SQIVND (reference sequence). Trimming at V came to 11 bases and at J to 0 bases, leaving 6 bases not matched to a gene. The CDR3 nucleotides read TGTGCCGGGTCGACAGGGTCGAACACCGGGGAGCTGTTTTTT. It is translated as CAGSTGSNTGELFF.

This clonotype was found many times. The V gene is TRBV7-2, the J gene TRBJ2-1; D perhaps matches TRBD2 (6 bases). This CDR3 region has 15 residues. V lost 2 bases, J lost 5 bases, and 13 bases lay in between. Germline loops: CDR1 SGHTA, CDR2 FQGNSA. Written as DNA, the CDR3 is TGTGCCAGCAGCTTATCAGGCGGGGTTCACAATGAGCAGTTCTTC. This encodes CASSLSGGVHNEQFF.